This T cell receptor (beta chain) was captured by sequencing in a study of blood T cells in healthy people across ages. Study results and caveats: The fall in TCR beta diversity per million T cells was roughly linear with age.

A second PCR, run for roughly 7 to 11 cycles, used a sample-barcoded 5' primer plus a J-beta primer mix. MiXCR, run by TCRdb on the 5' RACE reads, gives a single entry per CDR3 protein. The top ten clones hold 20% to 25% of a sample with roughly 800,000 distinct CDR3 sequences, roughly 64% of them seen once. Germline values: CDR1 SGDLS, CDR2 YYNGEE. V lost 4 bases, J lost 8 bases, and 13 bases lay in between. CDR3 length: 13 residues. This clonotype came up a few times. Its antigen is unknown. The chain links TRBV9 to TRBJ2-4; D not resolved. The sequence was obtained from a man aged 30 to 45 in good health. The sample was blood. CDR3 protein: CASSITSLDIQYF. In DNA, the CDR3 is TGTGCCAGCAGCATTACGAGTTTAGACATTCAGTACTTC.